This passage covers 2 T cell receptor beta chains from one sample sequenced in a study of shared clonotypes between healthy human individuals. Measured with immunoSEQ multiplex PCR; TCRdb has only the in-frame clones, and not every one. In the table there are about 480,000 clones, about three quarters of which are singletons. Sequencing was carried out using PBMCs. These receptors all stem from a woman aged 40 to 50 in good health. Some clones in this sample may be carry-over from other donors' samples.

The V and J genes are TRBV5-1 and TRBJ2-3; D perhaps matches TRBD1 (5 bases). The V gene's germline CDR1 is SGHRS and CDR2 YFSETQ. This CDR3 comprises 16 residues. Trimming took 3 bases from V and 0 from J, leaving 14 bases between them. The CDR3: CASSWLGRPSTDTQYF. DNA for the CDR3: TGCGCCAGCAGCTGGTTGGGGCGACCTAGCACAGATACGCAGTATTTT.

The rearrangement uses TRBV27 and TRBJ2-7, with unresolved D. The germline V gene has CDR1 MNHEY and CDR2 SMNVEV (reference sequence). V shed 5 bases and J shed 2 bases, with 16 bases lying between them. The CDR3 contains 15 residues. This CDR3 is CASSPLTRPPYEQYF. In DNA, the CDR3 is TGTGCCAGCAGTCCCCTGACCCGCCCTCCCTACGAGCAGTACTTC.